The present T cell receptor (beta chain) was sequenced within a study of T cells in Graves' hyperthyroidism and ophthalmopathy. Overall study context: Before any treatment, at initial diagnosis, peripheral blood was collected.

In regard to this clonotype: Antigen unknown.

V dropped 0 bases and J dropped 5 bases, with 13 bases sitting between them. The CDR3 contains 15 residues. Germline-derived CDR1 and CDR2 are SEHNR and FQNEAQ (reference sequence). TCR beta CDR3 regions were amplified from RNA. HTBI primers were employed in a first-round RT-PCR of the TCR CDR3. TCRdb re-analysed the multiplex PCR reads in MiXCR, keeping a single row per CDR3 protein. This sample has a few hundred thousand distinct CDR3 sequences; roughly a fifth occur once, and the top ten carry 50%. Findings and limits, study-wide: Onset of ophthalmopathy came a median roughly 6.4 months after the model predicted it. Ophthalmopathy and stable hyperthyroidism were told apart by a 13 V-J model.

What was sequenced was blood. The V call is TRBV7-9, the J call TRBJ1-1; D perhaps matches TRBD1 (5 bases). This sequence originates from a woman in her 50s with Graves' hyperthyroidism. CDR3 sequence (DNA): TGTGCCAGCAGCTTAGCAACGGGGGGGGAAACTGAAGCTTTCTTT. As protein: CASSLATGGETEAFF. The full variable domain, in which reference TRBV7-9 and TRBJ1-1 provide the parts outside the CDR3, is DTGVSQNPRHKITKRGQNVTFRCDPISEHNRLYWYRQTLGQGPEFLTYFQNEAQLEKSRLLSDRFSAERPKGSFSTLEIQRTEQGDSAMYLCASSLATGGETEAFFGQGTRLTVV.